These T cell receptor beta chains were read from a single sample in a study of human T cells and chemical hapten exposure. Each CDR3 protein gets one entry after TCRdb re-called the RACE reads with MiXCR. The profile shows more than 90,000 distinct CDR3 sequences, 9.5% to 12% of them singletons. Sequences were derived from whole blood, sampled in connection with sensitization to the hapten diphenylcyclopropenone (DPC). The receptors derive from a woman aged 40 to 49 with alopecia areata. Some clones in this sample may be carry-over from other donors' samples. Both conserved end residues are part of each CDR3. A D gene is named only where the DNA matches it firmly. Size values are once, few and many counts, or a class for expanded clones, and some rows have none.

J gene: TRBJ1-2; clone size: .; D gene: .; V gene: TRBV9; CDR3 protein: CASSVVPGGTYGYTF; CDR3 DNA: TGTGCCAGCAGCGTAGTTCCAGGAGGAACCTATGGCTACACCTTC
J gene: TRBJ2-1; clone size: .; D gene: TRBD1; V gene: TRBV4-3; CDR3 protein: CASSGRLGTDKQFF; CDR3 DNA: TGCGCCAGCAGCGGACGGTTAGGGACAGATAAGCAGTTCTTC
J gene: TRBJ2-3; clone size: many; D gene: .; V gene: TRBV7-2; CDR3 protein: CASSLAGYLYTQYF; CDR3 DNA: TGTGCCAGCAGCTTAGCAGGCTATCTCTATACGCAGTATTTT
J gene: TRBJ2-3; clone size: .; D gene: .; V gene: TRBV27; CDR3 protein: CASSPSTGPYTQYF; CDR3 DNA: TGTGCCAGCAGTCCCTCAACCGGGCCCTATACGCAGTATTTT
J gene: TRBJ2-5; clone size: few; D gene: .; V gene: TRBV28; CDR3 protein: CATLQESGTQYF; CDR3 DNA: TGTGCCACCCTACAGGAAAGTGGGACCCAGTACTTC
J gene: TRBJ2-5; clone size: many; D gene: TRBD2; V gene: TRBV20-1; CDR3 protein: CSARDPSGHRRGDLGTQYF; CDR3 DNA: TGCAGTGCTAGAGATCCTAGCGGACACCGAAGAGGGGATTTAGGGACCCAGTACTTC
J gene: TRBJ2-2; clone size: many; D gene: .; V gene: TRBV10-3; CDR3 protein: CAIEGQARGELFF; CDR3 DNA: TGTGCCATCGAAGGGCAGGCCCGCGGGGAGCTGTTTTTT
J gene: TRBJ2-3; clone size: .; D gene: TRBD2; V gene: TRBV7-9; CDR3 protein: CASAPGGAADTQYF; CDR3 DNA: TGTGCCAGCGCACCGGGGGGGGCCGCAGATACGCAGTATTTT
J gene: TRBJ1-2; clone size: many; D gene: .; V gene: TRBV4-3; CDR3 protein: CASSQAGGAGVNYGYTF; CDR3 DNA: TGCGCCAGCAGCCAAGCGGGAGGGGCAGGGGTGAACTATGGCTACACCTTC
J gene: TRBJ2-3; clone size: medium-sized; D gene: .; V gene: TRBV28; CDR3 protein: CASGGASFTDTQYF; CDR3 DNA: TGTGCCAGCGGTGGGGCGTCCTTCACAGATACGCAGTATTTT
J gene: TRBJ2-3; clone size: many; D gene: .; V gene: TRBV23-1; CDR3 protein: CASSQTDRCTDTQYF; CDR3 DNA: TGCGCCAGCAGTCAAACCGACAGGTGCACAGATACGCAGTATTTT
J gene: TRBJ1-6; clone size: .; D gene: TRBD1; V gene: TRBV7-3; CDR3 protein: CASSLRGTGHSPLHF; CDR3 DNA: TGTGCCAGCAGCCTACGGGGGACAGGACATTCACCCCTCCACTTT
J gene: TRBJ2-7; clone size: many; D gene: .; V gene: TRBV7-9; CDR3 protein: CASSAQEFSYEQYF; CDR3 DNA: TGTGCCAGCAGCGCCCAGGAATTCTCCTACGAGCAGTACTTC
J gene: TRBJ1-5; clone size: many; D gene: .; V gene: TRBV19; CDR3 protein: CASSIDLTDSYSNQPQHF; CDR3 DNA: TGTGCCAGTAGTATAGATTTGACGGACAGCTATAGCAATCAGCCCCAGCATTTT
J gene: TRBJ2-1; clone size: few; D gene: TRBD2; V gene: TRBV12-3/TRBV12-4; CDR3 protein: CASGGLAGYNEQFF; CDR3 DNA: TGTGCCAGCGGAGGACTAGCGGGATACAATGAGCAGTTCTTC
J gene: TRBJ1-2; clone size: few; D gene: .; V gene: TRBV28; CDR3 protein: CATRQTNYGYTF; CDR3 DNA: TGTGCCACCCGACAGACCAACTATGGCTACACCTTC
J gene: TRBJ2-1; clone size: many; D gene: TRBD2; V gene: TRBV2; CDR3 protein: CASREGTSPYNEQFF; CDR3 DNA: TGTGCCAGCAGGGAAGGGACTAGCCCCTACAATGAGCAGTTCTTC
J gene: TRBJ2-3; clone size: many; D gene: TRBD2; V gene: TRBV6-2/TRBV6-3; CDR3 protein: CASSSGLVTTDTQYF; CDR3 DNA: TGTGCCAGCAGTTCCGGACTAGTGACGACAGATACGCAGTATTTT
J gene: TRBJ2-5; clone size: few; D gene: .; V gene: TRBV19; CDR3 protein: CASSMGTGPQETQYF; CDR3 DNA: TGTGCCAGTAGTATGGGAACAGGGCCCCAAGAGACCCAGTACTTC
J gene: TRBJ2-7; clone size: many; D gene: .; V gene: TRBV21-1; CDR3 protein: CASSKGGGYEQYF; CDR3 DNA: TGTGCCAGCAGCAAGGGCGGAGGTTACGAGCAGTACTTC
J gene: TRBJ2-3; clone size: few; D gene: .; V gene: TRBV18; CDR3 protein: CASSPPFQATVDTQYF; CDR3 DNA: TGTGCCAGCTCACCACCGTTCCAGGCGACGGTGGATACGCAGTATTTT
J gene: TRBJ1-6; clone size: .; D gene: .; V gene: TRBV27; CDR3 protein: CASSFEGINSPLHF; CDR3 DNA: TGTGCCAGCAGTTTTGAGGGGATCAACTCACCCCTCCACTTT
J gene: TRBJ2-1; clone size: many; D gene: .; V gene: TRBV12-3/TRBV12-4; CDR3 protein: CASGDSWNEQFF; CDR3 DNA: TGTGCCTCAGGGGATTCATGGAATGAGCAGTTCTTC
J gene: TRBJ1-1; clone size: many; D gene: TRBD1; V gene: TRBV7-2; CDR3 protein: CASSLDRANTEAFF; CDR3 DNA: TGTGCCAGCAGTCTAGACAGGGCGAACACTGAAGCTTTCTTT
J gene: TRBJ1-1; clone size: few; D gene: .; V gene: TRBV7-8; CDR3 protein: CASSFDEDSRAFF; CDR3 DNA: TGTGCCAGCAGCTTTGATGAGGACAGTCGAGCTTTCTTT
J gene: TRBJ1-6; clone size: few; D gene: .; V gene: TRBV9; CDR3 protein: CASSVDPSYNSPLHF; CDR3 DNA: TGTGCCAGCAGCGTAGATCCGTCCTATAATTCACCCCTCCACTTT
J gene: TRBJ1-1; clone size: many; D gene: .; V gene: TRBV4-3; CDR3 protein: CASSLLQGSTEAFF; CDR3 DNA: TGCGCCAGCAGCCTATTACAGGGATCCACTGAAGCTTTCTTT
J gene: TRBJ1-1; clone size: many; D gene: .; V gene: TRBV6-2/TRBV6-3; CDR3 protein: CASTFADFNTEAFF; CDR3 DNA: TGTGCCAGCACATTCGCCGATTTCAACACTGAAGCTTTCTTT
J gene: TRBJ2-7; clone size: .; D gene: TRBD2; V gene: TRBV7-2; CDR3 protein: CASSSSGSTYEQYF; CDR3 DNA: TGTGCCAGCAGCTCTAGCGGGAGTACCTACGAGCAGTACTTC
J gene: TRBJ1-3; clone size: few; D gene: .; V gene: TRBV20-1; CDR3 protein: CSASAGRSGNTIYF; CDR3 DNA: TGCAGTGCTAGTGCGGGGCGCTCTGGAAACACCATATATTTT
J gene: TRBJ2-5; clone size: .; D gene: .; V gene: TRBV10-3; CDR3 protein: CAISGRQETQYF; CDR3 DNA: TGTGCCATCAGTGGGCGACAAGAGACCCAGTACTTC
J gene: TRBJ1-1; clone size: many; D gene: .; V gene: TRBV2; CDR3 protein: CASKEGLAGRNTEAFF; CDR3 DNA: TGTGCCAGCAAAGAGGGGTTGGCAGGTCGGAACACTGAAGCTTTCTTT
J gene: TRBJ2-7; clone size: many; D gene: TRBD2; V gene: TRBV6-2/TRBV6-3; CDR3 protein: CASSYSSGSGNEQYF; CDR3 DNA: TGTGCCAGCAGTTACTCCAGCGGGAGCGGCAACGAGCAGTACTTC
J gene: TRBJ1-1; clone size: .; D gene: .; V gene: TRBV29-1; CDR3 protein: CSVRGQTENTEAFF; CDR3 DNA: TGCAGCGTCCGAGGACAGACGGAAAACACTGAAGCTTTCTTT
J gene: TRBJ2-1; clone size: .; D gene: .; V gene: TRBV11-3; CDR3 protein: CASSPGTRNEQFF; CDR3 DNA: TGTGCCAGCAGCCCCGGGACGCGCAATGAGCAGTTCTTC
J gene: TRBJ2-7; clone size: .; D gene: .; V gene: TRBV28; CDR3 protein: CASSTHREWYF; CDR3 DNA: TGTGCCAGCAGTACCCACAGGGAGTGGTACTTC
J gene: TRBJ2-1; clone size: few; D gene: .; V gene: TRBV4-3; CDR3 protein: CASSQDAAGNYNEQFF; CDR3 DNA: TGCGCCAGCAGCCAAGATGCGGCGGGGAATTACAATGAGCAGTTCTTC
J gene: TRBJ2-3; clone size: few; D gene: TRBD2; V gene: TRBV7-2; CDR3 protein: CASSSGGAGDTQYF; CDR3 DNA: TGTGCCAGCAGCTCCGGGGGGGCCGGAGATACGCAGTATTTT
J gene: TRBJ2-7; clone size: .; D gene: TRBD1; V gene: TRBV5-4; CDR3 protein: CASRTELEGTGPSEQYF; CDR3 DNA: TGTGCCAGCCGCACCGAGCTGGAAGGGACAGGGCCTAGCGAGCAGTACTTC
J gene: TRBJ1-5; clone size: .; D gene: .; V gene: TRBV4-3; CDR3 protein: CASSQALGQPQHF; CDR3 DNA: TGCGCCAGCAGCCAAGCCCTTGGGCAGCCCCAGCATTTT
J gene: TRBJ1-6; clone size: .; D gene: .; V gene: TRBV6-5; CDR3 protein: CASSQYNSPLHF; CDR3 DNA: TGTGCCAGCAGTCAGTACAATTCACCCCTCCACTTT
J gene: TRBJ1-5; clone size: many; D gene: TRBD1; V gene: TRBV6-5; CDR3 protein: CASSQGQRSNQPQHF; CDR3 DNA: TGTGCCAGCAGTCAGGGACAGAGAAGCAATCAGCCCCAGCATTTT
J gene: TRBJ2-3; clone size: many; D gene: TRBD2; V gene: TRBV25-1; CDR3 protein: CASSLTGTSGVAGTQYF; CDR3 DNA: TGTGCCAGCAGTCTAACCGGGACTAGCGGGGTCGCAGGTACGCAGTATTTT
J gene: TRBJ2-5; clone size: many; D gene: .; V gene: TRBV29-1; CDR3 protein: CSAPAGTHLEGTQYF; CDR3 DNA: TGCAGCGCCCCGGCCGGGACCCATCTGGAAGGGACCCAGTACTTC
J gene: TRBJ2-7; clone size: many; D gene: .; V gene: TRBV19; CDR3 protein: CASSRERTSIGEQYF; CDR3 DNA: TGTGCCAGTAGCCGAGAGCGGACCTCTATTGGGGAGCAGTACTTC
J gene: TRBJ2-7; clone size: many; D gene: TRBD1; V gene: TRBV29-1; CDR3 protein: CSVEGRGTYEQYF; CDR3 DNA: TGCAGCGTTGAGGGCAGGGGGACCTACGAGCAGTACTTC
J gene: TRBJ1-5; clone size: many; D gene: TRBD1; V gene: TRBV28; CDR3 protein: CASSLLTGGHQPQHF; CDR3 DNA: TGTGCCAGCAGTCTCCTGACAGGGGGCCATCAGCCCCAGCATTTT
J gene: TRBJ1-5; clone size: .; D gene: TRBD1; V gene: TRBV2; CDR3 protein: CASTLGTGRQPQHF; CDR3 DNA: TGTGCCAGCACCCTGGGGACAGGGCGCCAGCCCCAGCATTTT
J gene: TRBJ2-1; clone size: .; D gene: .; V gene: TRBV9; CDR3 protein: CASSVLMGSSSYNEQFF; CDR3 DNA: TGTGCCAGCAGCGTATTAATGGGTTCAAGCTCCTACAATGAGCAGTTCTTC
J gene: TRBJ2-7; clone size: .; D gene: .; V gene: TRBV20-1; CDR3 protein: CSARDETAYEQYF; CDR3 DNA: TGCAGTGCTAGAGATGAGACAGCTTACGAGCAGTACTTC
J gene: TRBJ1-3; clone size: .; D gene: .; V gene: TRBV12-3/TRBV12-4; CDR3 protein: CASSINSGNTIYF; CDR3 DNA: TGTGCCAGCAGCATAAATAGTGGAAACACCATATATTTT
J gene: TRBJ1-1; clone size: .; D gene: .; V gene: TRBV7-6; CDR3 protein: CASSMQTGPNTEAFF; CDR3 DNA: TGTGCCAGCAGCATGCAAACAGGGCCGAACACTGAAGCTTTCTTT